The T cell receptor (beta chain) described here comes from a study of blood T cell repertoires in COVID-19. Trimming stripped 5 bases from V and 5 bases from J, with 18 bases between. Germline CDR1 and CDR2: SGHTA and FQGNSA. The CDR3 spans 15 residues. Here immunoSEQ multiplex PCR was the method, and the copy in TCRdb shows in-frame clones only, minus some. The data contain 310,000 or so clones, around 88% of them singletons. This TCR came from a woman between 40 and 55 years old who had recovered from COVID-19. The V gene is TRBV7-2, the J gene TRBJ1-1; D is unclear. Input material: PBMCs or T cells enriched from blood (not recorded which). CDR3 nucleotides: TGTGCCAGCAGCACCGGGCGGGGTTCACAGACTGAAGCTTTCTTT. Translating gives CASSTGRGSQTEAFF.